The 11 T cell receptor beta chains in this list originate from one sample, sequenced in a study of patients and donors after allogeneic stem cell transplantation. TCRdb reprocessed the RT-PCR reads with MiXCR, giving one entry per CDR3 protein. The sample contains approximately 99,000 distinct CDR3 sequences, around 33% of which appear only once. Material: blood, either unsorted or a sorted T cell fraction (not recorded which). Every receptor here comes from a human donor who was either an allogeneic HSCT recipient or a stem cell or donor lymphocyte infusion donor (not recorded which). It is not recorded whose cells these are; they may come from a transplant donor.

This clonotype was picked up a small number of times. The chain has TRBV7-2 and TRBJ2-1; 13 positions match TRBD2. Germline V gene sequence: CDR1 SGHTA, CDR2 FQGNSA. J lost 14 bases, V lost 5 bases, and 9 bases had no gene match. This CDR3 region has 14 residues. CDR3: CASSPNTSGRAKFF. The CDR3 DNA sequence: TGTGCCAGCAGCCCTAATACTAGCGGGAGGGCCAAGTTCTTC.

V gene TRBV5-6 combines with J gene TRBJ1-5, with D tentatively TRBD1 (6 bases). V was trimmed by 2 bases and J by 6 bases, leaving 18 bases between them. The CDR3 loop spans 16 amino acids. Looked up from germline, CDR1 is SGHDT and CDR2 is YYEEEE. The CDR3 protein is CASSLNDRSVGQPQHF. CDR3 sequence (DNA): TGTGCCAGCAGCTTAAACGACAGGTCGGTAGGTCAGCCCCAGCATTTT. Together with reference TRBV5-6 and TRBJ1-5, the CDR3 gives the full variable domain: DAGVTQSPTHLIKTRGQQVTLRCSPKSGHDTVSWYQQALGQGPQFIFQYYEEEERQRGNFPDRFSGHQFPNYSSELNVNALLLGDSALYLCASSLNDRSVGQPQHFGDGTRLSIL.

The chain combines TRBV5-5 with TRBJ2-3; 13 nucleotides line up with TRBD2. The CDR3 consists of 16 residues. From germline, CDR1 is SGHKS and CDR2 YYEKEE (reference sequence). With V trimmed by 4 bases and J by 2 bases, 4 bases remained unmatched. The CDR3 bases are TGTGCCAGCAGCCGGGGACTAGCGGGACTCACAGATACGCAGTATTTT. This codes for CASSRGLAGLTDTQYF.

This sequence joins TRBV20-1 and TRBJ2-1; TRBD1 matches 9 bases. With 6 bases clipped from V and 7 bases from J, the junction kept 13 bases outside the gene matches. The CDR3 loop spans 15 amino acids. CDR1 and CDR2 from the germline V gene are DFQATT and SNEGSKA (reference sequence). CDR3 amino acids: CSATRADRGLNEQFF. The CDR3 DNA follows: TGCAGTGCAACACGGGCGGACAGGGGACTGAATGAGCAGTTCTTC.

This sequence joins TRBV6-5 and TRBJ1-1; D gene unclear. Germline values: CDR1 MNHEY, CDR2 SVGAGI. The CDR3 loop spans 17 amino acids. Deletions cut 0 bases from V and 6 bases from J, with 20 bases between. The CDR3 sequence: CASSYSMTGWAKAEAFF. In nucleotides, the CDR3 is TGTGCCAGCAGTTACTCGATGACGGGTTGGGCGAAGGCTGAAGCTTTCTTT.

This sequence joins TRBV7-9 and TRBJ1-1, with 12 positions matching TRBD1. J gave up 5 bases and V 3 bases, and 10 bases lay outside the gene matches. Germline CDR1 is SEHNR and CDR2 is FQNEAQ (reference sequence). The length of the CDR3 is 17 residues. CDR3 DNA sequence: TGTGCCAGCAGCTTCTTTGGGACAGGGGGCGCCGGGACTGAAGCTTTCTTT. Amino acid sequence: CASSFFGTGGAGTEAFF. Filled out from reference TRBV7-9 and TRBJ1-1, the complete variable domain reads DTGVSQNPRHKITKRGQNVTFRCDPISEHNRLYWYRQTLGQGPEFLTYFQNEAQLEKSRLLSDRFSAERPKGSFSTLEIQRTEQGDSAMYLCASSFFGTGGAGTEAFFGQGTRLTVV.

The chain links TRBV20-1 to TRBJ1-1, with TRBD1 matching over 8 bases. The germline gives CDR1 DFQATT, CDR2 SNEGSKA (reference sequence). V lost 1 base and J lost 5; bases outside the gene matches: 9. CDR3 size: 15 residues. In nucleotides, the CDR3 is TGCAGTGCTAGAGCGCTCAAAACAGGGGGGACTGAAGCTTTCTTT. It specifies CSARALKTGGTEAFF.

This clonotype was counted between two and nine times. The rearrangement joins TRBV6-2 or TRBV6-3 to TRBJ1-1; a weak D match, TRBD1 (5 bases). CDR3 length: 13 residues. Trimming left V 0 bases short and J 8 bases short, with 10 bases between. Per germline, CDR1 MNHEY and CDR2 SVGEGT. For the CDR3, the DNA is TGTGCCAGCAGTTACTCGAGGGGAGGGGAAGCTTTCTTT. Translated: CASSYSRGGEAFF.

This clonotype was recorded many times. The chain is built from TRBV12-3 or TRBV12-4 and TRBJ1-2; no firm D call. The length of the CDR3 is 12 residues. V lost 3 bases to trimming and J lost 7 bases, with 9 bases between them. The CDR3 here is CASSFNRGGYTF. The DNA of the CDR3 is TGTGCCAGCAGTTTCAACAGAGGTGGCTACACCTTC.

For the CDR3, the DNA is TGCAGTGCCCCATACCCCGGCGGCTGGATAGGGACTGAAGCTTTCTTT. This translates into CSAPYPGGWIGTEAFF. V usage is TRBV20-1 and J usage is TRBJ1-1, with no clear D. Between the trimmed V and J ends, which lost 6 bases and 5 bases, there was a span of 25 bases. Germline V gene lookup returns CDR1 DFQATT and CDR2 SNEGSKA (reference sequence). This CDR3 contains 16 residues.

This clonotype was seen a handful of times. The CDR3 protein is CASSFSTDTQYF. DNA of the CDR3: TGTGCCAGCAGTTTTAGCACAGATACGCAGTATTTT. The chain combines TRBV12-3 or TRBV12-4 with TRBJ2-3; no reliable D call. The length of the CDR3 is 12 residues. V was clipped by 3 bases and J by 0 bases, with 1 base between them.